The T cell receptor (beta chain) described here comes from a study of blood T cell repertoires in COVID-19. CDR1 PRHDT and CDR2 FYEKMQ come from the germline V gene (reference sequence). The CDR3 length is 15 residues. The V and J ends lost 4 bases and 3 bases respectively, with 12 bases between them. TCRdb's table, derived via immunoSEQ multiplex PCR, lists solely in-frame clones and lacks some. The sample has 70,000 to 75,000 clones; just over 85% are singletons. This clone was seen just once. The chain employs TRBV13 and TRBJ2-2; D ambiguous. The TCR sequence derives from a human donor in a cohort sampled during active COVID-19. The sample taken for sequencing was peripheral blood. Written as DNA, the CDR3 is TGTGCCAGCAGCTGGAGCGCCTGGGACACCGGGGAGCTGTTTTTT. Translated: CASSWSAWDTGELFF.